The entry below gives a single T cell receptor (beta chain) sequence along with its context. Germline V gene data show CDR1 as SGHVS and CDR2 as FQNEAQ. V was pared by 5 bases and J by 7 bases, with 11 bases between. The CDR3 is 12 amino acids. The data are from a study of blood T cell repertoires in COVID-19. Study context: The United States, Italy and Spain were the sources of the acute and convalescent COVID-19 samples. Sources were T cells, B-cell-depleted T cells, or PBMCs; the material itself was cDNA or gDNA.

In the original processing: Estimates of nucleated cell counts were drawn from the amplification of reference gene primers. The method was immunoSEQ multiplex PCR; TCRdb's version includes in-frame clones alone and lacks a portion of them. That table is the source of V, J and clone size, and D and trimming were worked out from the DNA. This table has roughly 100,000 clones, roughly nine tenths appearing once. The sample consisted of peripheral blood. The receptor's source is a man between 45 and 60 years old with acute or convalescent COVID-19. The V gene is TRBV7-8, the J gene TRBJ2-5, with D uncertain. The CDR3 coding sequence is TGTGCCAGCAGCCTGTCCGGTGGGACCCAGTACTTC. This translates into CASSLSGGTQYF.